This TCR beta chain originates from a study of cytomegalovirus exposure and HLA in healthy donors. The PCR ran on 60 Vbeta and 13 Jbeta primers. Assay: immunoSEQ multiplex PCR; the TCRdb copy retains only in-frame clones and omits some. Among about 200,000 clones listed, over 60% were seen once. Points from the study as a whole: Cytomegalovirus association was assigned to around 150 TCR beta chains. Presence/absence comparisons presumed near-even sequencing depth among donors.

A note on this clone: Its antigen is currently unknown. Its ends do not fully match the called genes, so a read error is possible.

The CDR3 consists of 15 residues. Germline V gene lookup returns CDR1 SGHTA and CDR2 FQGNSA. The sequencing input was PBMCs. The receptor was derived from a woman aged 25 to 39 in good health and CMV-seropositive. The chain joins TRBV7-2 to TRBJ2-1; tentatively, D is TRBD2 (6 bases). CDR3 in DNA: TGTGCCAGCAGCATAGCGGTCGGCTCCTACAATGAGCAGTTCTTC. It yields the protein CASSIAVGSYNEQFF.